One and the same sample provided the 26 T cell receptor beta chains below, sequenced in a study of CD8 T cells in ankylosing spondylitis. TCRdb itself ran the 5' RACE reads through MiXCR, one entry per CDR3 protein. The table shows roughly 240,000 distinct CDR3 sequences, with 8.2% occurring only once. Sequenced sample: blood, either unsorted or a sorted T cell fraction (not recorded which). The receptors derive from a female donor with ankylosing spondylitis or in good health (not recorded which).

In this sample, this clonotype turned up many times. This CDR3 is CASSLDRGLEETQYF. The CDR3 DNA sequence: TGTGCCAGCAGCTTAGACAGGGGCCTTGAAGAGACCCAGTACTTC. V and J are TRBV7-2 and TRBJ2-5, with 7 bases fitting TRBD1. J gave up 3 bases and V 1 base, and 5 bases lay outside the gene matches. Germline assignment: CDR1 SGHTA and CDR2 FQGNSA. CDR3 length equals 15 residues.

This clonotype was counted a few times. The chain is built from TRBV7-2 and TRBJ2-1, with 7 bases matching TRBD1. V lost 5 bases and J lost 0; bases outside the gene matches: 7. This CDR3 has 16 residues. Germline-derived CDR1 and CDR2 are SGHTA and FQGNSA. CDR3: CASSEAGTASYNEQFF. The CDR3 DNA is TGTGCCAGCAGCGAGGCCGGGACAGCCTCCTACAATGAGCAGTTCTTC.

This clonotype has at least ten counts. V usage is TRBV29-1 and J usage is TRBJ2-3, with D maybe TRBD1 (5 bases). Germline CDR1 SQVTM, CDR2 ANQGSEA. CDR3 length equals 14 residues. The ends were cut back, 7 bases at V and 3 bases at J, with 17 bases in the middle. CDR3 DNA sequence: TGCAGCGCCCTCGACAGCCTTAATACAGATACGCAGTATTTT. The encoded protein is CSALDSLNTDTQYF.

This clonotype was seen ten or more times. The rearrangement uses TRBV7-8 and TRBJ1-1; D remains unclear. This CDR3 has 12 amino acids. V was trimmed by 6 bases and J by 0 bases, leaving 5 bases between them. From germline, CDR1 is SGHVS and CDR2 FQNEAQ. The CDR3 loop reads CASRFMNTEAFF. CDR3 nucleotide sequence: TGTGCCAGCAGGTTCATGAACACTGAAGCTTTCTTT.

This clonotype was counted at least ten times. This chain uses TRBV20-1 with TRBJ2-1; 11 bases align to TRBD1. The CDR3 is 15 amino acids. The germline V gene encodes CDR1 DFQATT and CDR2 SNEGSKA (reference sequence). With V trimmed by 6 bases and J by 9 bases, 13 bases remained unmatched. CDR3 nucleotides: TGCAGTGCCTCCCACAGGACAGGGGGCTATGGTGAGCAGTTCTTC. Protein product: CSASHRTGGYGEQFF.

This clonotype has a count of ten or more. The chain employs TRBV7-8 and TRBJ2-1; 10 bases are a match to TRBD2. There are 16 residues in the CDR3. The junction had 6 bases not matched to a gene; V was cut back by 2 bases and J by 5 bases. Germline loops: CDR1 SGHVS, CDR2 FQNEAQ. CDR3 DNA sequence: TGTGCCAGCAGCTTAATTTTGAGCGGGAGGGACAATGAGCAGTTCTTC. This sequence encodes CASSLILSGRDNEQFF.

This clonotype was seen at least ten times. The CDR3 reads CSADATVAYNEQFF. The DNA for the CDR3 is TGCAGTGCCGATGCCACGGTGGCCTACAATGAGCAGTTCTTC. The rearrangement joins TRBV20-1 to TRBJ2-1, with D unclear. Germline assignment: CDR1 DFQATT and CDR2 SNEGSKA (reference sequence). Trimming took 6 bases from V and 2 from J, leaving 14 bases between them. The CDR3 totals 14 residues.

This clonotype was counted a few times. The chain combines TRBV20-1 with TRBJ2-7, with a tentative D call TRBD2 (7 bases). The germline V gene has CDR1 DFQATT and CDR2 SNEGSKA (reference sequence). Trimming pared 5 bases from V and 5 bases from J, leaving 19 bases between. This CDR3 is built from 14 residues. In DNA form, the CDR3 reads TGCAGTGCTGGGGGCTTCGCGGGAGTTAACGAGCAGTACTTC. Amino acid sequence: CSAGGFAGVNEQYF.

This clonotype has ten or more counts. The chain links TRBV12-3 or TRBV12-4 to TRBJ1-2; a possible D gene is TRBD1 (5 bases). CDR3 size: 14 residues. V was cut by 7 bases and J by 2 bases, with 14 bases left in between. The CDR3 reads CASTPGQQNYGYTF. CDR3 bases: TGTGCCAGCACCCCGGGGCAGCAAAACTATGGCTACACCTTC.

Many counts were recorded for this clonotype. The V call is TRBV20-1, the J call TRBJ2-4; a possible D gene is TRBD1 (6 bases). The CDR3 is 15 residues long. V lost 0 bases and J lost 4, with 13 bases in between. Germline V gene lookup returns CDR1 DFQATT and CDR2 SNEGSKA (reference sequence). CDR3 DNA: TGCAGTGCTAGAGATCTTACGGGACAAAAAAACATTCAGTACTTC. Translating it yields CSARDLTGQKNIQYF.

This clonotype was picked up many times. This chain uses TRBV6-2 or TRBV6-3 with TRBJ2-3; D possibly matches TRBD1 or TRBD2 (5 bases each). The CDR3 extends over 14 amino acids. Trimming pared 7 bases from V and 4 bases from J, leaving 15 bases between. Per the germline V gene, CDR1 is MNHEY and CDR2 is SVGEGT. CDR3 amino acids: CASKASGTPDTQYF. CDR3 coding DNA: TGTGCCAGCAAAGCTAGTGGGACCCCAGATACGCAGTATTTT.

The V and J genes are TRBV7-2 and TRBJ2-7; D call uncertain. V lost 1 base to trimming and J lost 0 bases, with 16 bases between them. The CDR3 extends over 17 amino acids. The V gene's germline CDR1 is SGHTA and CDR2 FQGNSA. This CDR3 reads CASSLGWSFESSYEQYF. The CDR3 bases are TGTGCCAGCAGCTTAGGATGGTCGTTCGAATCCTCCTACGAGCAGTACTTC.

This clonotype was seen ten or more times. The chain links TRBV7-8 to TRBJ2-1; 9 bases are a match to TRBD2. The germline CDR1 and CDR2 sequences are SGHVS and FQNEAQ. The CDR3 consists of 13 residues. The junction had 3 bases not matched to a gene; V was cut back by 6 bases and J by 6 bases. The DNA of the CDR3 is TGTGCCAGCAGGGATAGCGGGAGCAATGAGCAGTTCTTC. Translation gives CASRDSGSNEQFF.

The sample holds many counts of this clonotype. This sequence joins TRBV9 and TRBJ2-2; 10 bases are a match to TRBD2. Trimming cost V 0 bases and J 7 bases; bases outside gene matches: 9. This CDR3 contains 17 residues. Looked up from germline, CDR1 is SGDLS and CDR2 is YYNGEE. CDR3 nucleotide sequence: TGTGCCAGCAGCGTAGAGGCAGCGGGAGGGTATAACGGGGAGCTGTTTTTT. This encodes CASSVEAAGGYNGELFF.

V gene TRBV6-2 or TRBV6-3 combines with J gene TRBJ1-1, with a tentative D call TRBD1 (6 bases). V was trimmed by 6 bases and J by 10 bases, leaving 12 bases between them. CDR3 length: 11 residues. From germline, CDR1 is MNHEY and CDR2 SVGEGT. The CDR3 DNA follows: TGTGCCAGCAGGGACCAGGGGCCAGCTTTCTTT. Translated: CASRDQGPAFF.

This clonotype has just a few counts. The rearrangement links TRBV21-1 to TRBJ2-7; TRBD1 is the table's D call and was not checked against the DNA. TRBV21-1 is a known pseudogene. This CDR3 has 15 amino acids. CDR3 sequence: CASSKDGGPTYEQYF. The CDR3 coding sequence is TGTGCCAGCAGCAAAGACGGGGGACCAACCTACGAGCAGTACTTC.

The chain couples TRBV7-2 to TRBJ2-7, with D possibly TRBD2 on 7 matching bases. The V end lost 1 base, the J end lost 4 bases, and 17 bases lay between the germline ends. CDR3 size: 16 residues. Germline CDR1 reads SGHTA; CDR2 reads FQGNSA. The CDR3 region is CASSLDSRGLFYEQYF. CDR3 nucleotides: TGTGCCAGCAGCTTAGATTCGCGGGGGCTATTTTACGAGCAGTACTTC.

This clonotype was recorded many times. The J gene is TRBJ2-1, the V gene TRBV29-1; D unresolved. The length of the CDR3 is 13 residues. The V gene's germline CDR1 is SQVTM and CDR2 ANQGSEA. V lost 4 bases to trimming and J lost 2 bases, with 9 bases between them. The CDR3 here is CSVGQTAYNEQFF. The CDR3 coding sequence is TGCAGCGTTGGGCAGACGGCCTACAATGAGCAGTTCTTC.

As regards this clonotype: A much larger clone lies one base from this, so it may be a read error. Likely a read error: the CDR3 ends without its conserved phenylalanine or tryptophan. The rearrangement links TRBV7-6 to TRBJ1-6; D may be TRBD1 (5 bases). V lost 5 bases to trimming and J lost 7 bases, with 12 bases between them. The germline V gene encodes CDR1 SGHVS and CDR2 FNYEAQ. This CDR3 is built from 14 residues. The CDR3 sequence is CASSAGTVNSPLHL. CDR3 nucleotide sequence: TGTGCCAGCAGCGCCGGGACTGTGAATTCACCCCTCCACCTT.

This clonotype has at least ten counts. The chain joins TRBV7-2 to TRBJ1-2, with D hard to call. This CDR3 contains 12 residues. Trimming shortened V by 1 base and J by 7 bases, and 7 bases separated the two germline ends. Per the germline V gene, CDR1 is SGHTA and CDR2 is FQGNSA. CDR3 DNA sequence: TGTGCCAGCAGCTTAGAGGGTTCTGGCTACACCTTC. Amino acid sequence: CASSLEGSGYTF.

This clonotype has ten or more counts. The chain links TRBV12-3 or TRBV12-4 to TRBJ2-1; 7 bases line up with TRBD1. V dropped 7 bases and J dropped 4; count of bases not matched to a gene: 10. This CDR3 has 15 amino acids. CDR3 amino acids: CASNAGGSKYNEQFF. CDR3 DNA: TGTGCCAGCAACGCAGGGGGTAGCAAGTACAATGAGCAGTTCTTC.

This clonotype was detected ten times or more. The rearrangement joins TRBV20-1 to TRBJ2-7; D may be TRBD1 (5 bases). V lost 0 bases, J lost 6 bases, and 9 bases lay in between. This CDR3 has 12 amino acids. Germline CDR1 is DFQATT and CDR2 is SNEGSKA (reference sequence). The CDR3 is CSARDRVGEQYF. The CDR3 bases are TGCAGTGCTAGAGACAGGGTTGGCGAGCAGTACTTC.

This clonotype appeared a few times. This rearrangement joins TRBV7-9 to TRBJ2-2; the match to TRBD1 covers 8 bases. CDR1 and CDR2 (germline): SEHNR, FQNEAQ (reference sequence). V trimming: 6 bases; J trimming: 4 bases; junction bases outside the gene matches: 7. This CDR3 has 15 amino acids. In nucleotides, the CDR3 is TGTGCCAGCAGGGAGAGAACAGGGGGCACCGGGGAGCTGTTTTTT. Its translation: CASRERTGGTGELFF.

V is TRBV1 and J is TRBJ2-5. TRBV1 is annotated as a pseudogene. The CDR3 loop spans 11 amino acids. CDR3 DNA sequence: TGCAGCGTTCCCCAACTAGAGACCCAGTACTTC. Protein product: CSVPQLETQYF.

This clonotype was recorded at least ten times. This sequence joins TRBV12-3 or TRBV12-4 and TRBJ2-3; D may be TRBD2 (6 bases). V lost 8 bases, J lost 6 bases, and 15 bases lay in between. CDR3 length equals 13 residues. The CDR3: CASQAGSADTQYF. The CDR3 DNA sequence: TGTGCCAGCCAAGCGGGTTCCGCGGATACGCAGTATTTT.

This clonotype was recorded at least ten times. The V call is TRBV20-1, the J call TRBJ2-1, with 8 bases matching TRBD2. CDR3 size: 13 residues. J was trimmed by 12 bases and V by 6 bases; bases with no gene match: 13. Germline CDR1 and CDR2: DFQATT and SNEGSKA (reference sequence). The CDR3 loop reads CSAFGLAGGGQFF. The CDR3 DNA reads TGCAGTGCCTTCGGACTAGCCGGAGGCGGGCAGTTCTTC.